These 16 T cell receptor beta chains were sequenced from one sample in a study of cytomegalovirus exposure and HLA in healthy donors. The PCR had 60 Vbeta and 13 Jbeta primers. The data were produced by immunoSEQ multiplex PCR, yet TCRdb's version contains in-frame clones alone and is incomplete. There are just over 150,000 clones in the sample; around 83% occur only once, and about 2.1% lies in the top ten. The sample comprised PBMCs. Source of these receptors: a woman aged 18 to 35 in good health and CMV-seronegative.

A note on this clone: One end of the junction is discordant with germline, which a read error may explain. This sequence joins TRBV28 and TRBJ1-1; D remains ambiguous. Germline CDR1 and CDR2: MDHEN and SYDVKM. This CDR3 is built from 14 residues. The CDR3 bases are TGTGCCAGCAGTGCCGGTGGCAGGAACACTGAAGTTTTCTTT. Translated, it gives CASSAGGRNTEVFF.

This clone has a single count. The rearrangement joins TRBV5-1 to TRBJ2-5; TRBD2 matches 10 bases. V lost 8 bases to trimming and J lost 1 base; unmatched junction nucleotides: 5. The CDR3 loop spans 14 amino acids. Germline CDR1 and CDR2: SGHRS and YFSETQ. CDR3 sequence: CASTLAGVQETQYF. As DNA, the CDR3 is TGCGCCAGTACGCTAGCGGGAGTCCAAGAGACCCAGTACTTC.

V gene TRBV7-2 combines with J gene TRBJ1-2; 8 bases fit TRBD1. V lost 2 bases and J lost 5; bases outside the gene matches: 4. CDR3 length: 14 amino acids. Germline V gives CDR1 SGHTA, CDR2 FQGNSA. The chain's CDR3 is CASSLSTGGYGYTF. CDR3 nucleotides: TGTGCCAGCAGCTTATCCACAGGGGGTTATGGCTACACCTTC.

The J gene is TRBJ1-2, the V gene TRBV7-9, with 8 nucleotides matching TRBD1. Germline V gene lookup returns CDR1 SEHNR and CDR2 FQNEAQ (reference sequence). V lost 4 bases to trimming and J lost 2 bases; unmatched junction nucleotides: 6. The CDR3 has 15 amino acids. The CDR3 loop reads CASSWRTGTNYGYTF. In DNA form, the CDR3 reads TGTGCCAGCAGCTGGAGGACAGGGACGAACTATGGCTACACCTTC.

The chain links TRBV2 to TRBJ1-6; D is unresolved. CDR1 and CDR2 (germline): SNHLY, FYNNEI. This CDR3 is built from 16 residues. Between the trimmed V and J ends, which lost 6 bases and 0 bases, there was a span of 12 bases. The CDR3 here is CASRGKGSSYNSPLHF. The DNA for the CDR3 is TGTGCCAGCAGGGGGAAAGGGAGCTCCTATAATTCACCCCTCCACTTT.

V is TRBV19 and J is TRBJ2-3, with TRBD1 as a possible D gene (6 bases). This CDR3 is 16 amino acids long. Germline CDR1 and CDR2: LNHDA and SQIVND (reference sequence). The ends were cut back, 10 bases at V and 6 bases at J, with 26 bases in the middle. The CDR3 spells CATSIGYTGHRDTQYF. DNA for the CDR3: TGTGCCACCAGTATTGGGTATACAGGGCATCGGGATACGCAGTATTTT.

The CDR3: CASSAALKHEQYF. The CDR3 DNA reads TGTGCCAGCAGCGCTGCACTGAAACACGAGCAGTACTTC. The gene calls are TRBV21-1 and TRBJ2-7; TRBD2, the table's D call, lacks a check against the DNA. TRBV21-1 is described as a pseudogene. The CDR3 is made up of 13 amino acids.

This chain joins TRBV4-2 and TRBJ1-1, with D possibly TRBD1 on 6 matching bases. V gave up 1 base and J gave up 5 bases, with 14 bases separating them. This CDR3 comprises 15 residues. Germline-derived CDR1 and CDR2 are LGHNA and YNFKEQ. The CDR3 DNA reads TGTGCCAGCAGCCAAGGGACAGCAGTTGAGACTGAAGCTTTCTTT. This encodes CASSQGTAVETEAFF.

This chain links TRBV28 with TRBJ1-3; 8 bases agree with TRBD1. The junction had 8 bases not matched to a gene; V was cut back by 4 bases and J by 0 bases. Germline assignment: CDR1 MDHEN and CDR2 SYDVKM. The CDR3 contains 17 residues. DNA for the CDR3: TGTGCCAGCAGTTCGACAGGGGCCTTCTTCTCTGGAAACACCATATATTTT. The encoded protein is CASSSTGAFFSGNTIYF.

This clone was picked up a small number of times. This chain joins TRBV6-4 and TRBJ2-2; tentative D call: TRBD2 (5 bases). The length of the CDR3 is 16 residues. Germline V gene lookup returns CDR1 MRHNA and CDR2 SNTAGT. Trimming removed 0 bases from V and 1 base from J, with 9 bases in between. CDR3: CASSDSREQNTGELFF. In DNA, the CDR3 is TGTGCCAGCAGTGACTCCCGGGAACAGAACACCGGGGAGCTGTTTTTT.

This CDR3 reads CASSSTGGAYEQYF. DNA for the CDR3: TGTGCCAGCAGCTCCACGGGGGGCGCCTACGAGCAGTACTTC. The chain couples TRBV5-4 to TRBJ2-7; TRBD2 might be the D (7 bases). CDR3 length: 14 amino acids. From germline, CDR1 is SGHNT and CDR2 YYREEE (reference sequence). V was shortened by 3 bases and J by 2 bases, with 12 bases between the two germline ends.

The CDR3: CASSIFGSTEAFF. CDR3 coding DNA: TGTGCCAGTAGTATATTTGGGAGCACTGAAGCTTTCTTT. V is TRBV19 and J is TRBJ1-1; the D is unclear. The CDR3 consists of 13 residues. Germline V CDR1 and CDR2: LNHDA, SQIVND (reference sequence). The V end was cut by 2 bases, the J end by 4 bases, with 8 bases between.

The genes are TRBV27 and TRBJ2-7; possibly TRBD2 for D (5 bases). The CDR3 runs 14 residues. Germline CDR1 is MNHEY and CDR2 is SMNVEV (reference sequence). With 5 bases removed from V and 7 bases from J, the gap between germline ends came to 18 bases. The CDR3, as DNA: TGTGCCAGCAGTCCGGACTCCAGGCCGGGGGAGCAGTACTTC. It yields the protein CASSPDSRPGEQYF.

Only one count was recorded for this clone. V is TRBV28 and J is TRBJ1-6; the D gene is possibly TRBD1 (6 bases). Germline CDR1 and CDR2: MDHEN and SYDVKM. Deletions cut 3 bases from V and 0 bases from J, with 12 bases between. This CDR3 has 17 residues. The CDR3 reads CASSLRQAGSYNSPLHF. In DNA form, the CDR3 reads TGTGCCAGCAGTTTGCGACAGGCGGGCTCCTATAATTCACCCCTCCACTTT.

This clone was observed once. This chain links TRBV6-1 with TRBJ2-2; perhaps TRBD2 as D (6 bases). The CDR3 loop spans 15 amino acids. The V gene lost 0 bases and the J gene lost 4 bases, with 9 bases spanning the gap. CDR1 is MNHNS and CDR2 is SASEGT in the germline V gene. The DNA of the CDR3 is TGTGCCAGCAGTGAAGCGTCGGGGGTCACCGGGGAGCTGTTTTTT. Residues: CASSEASGVTGELFF.

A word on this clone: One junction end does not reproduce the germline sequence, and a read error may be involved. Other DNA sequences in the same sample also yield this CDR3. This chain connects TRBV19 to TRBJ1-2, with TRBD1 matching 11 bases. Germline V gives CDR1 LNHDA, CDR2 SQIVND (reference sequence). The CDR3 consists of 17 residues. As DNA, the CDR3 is TGCGCCAGTAGACCGAACGGACAGGGGGCATTTAACTATGGCTACACCTTC. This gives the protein CASRPNGQGAFNYGYTF. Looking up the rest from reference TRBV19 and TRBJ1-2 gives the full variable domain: DGGITQSPKYLFRKEGQNVTLSCEQNLNHDAMYWYRQDPGQGLRLIYYSQIVNDFQKGDIAEGYSVSREKKESFPLTVTSAQKNPTAFYLCASRPNGQGAFNYGYTFGSGTRLTVV.